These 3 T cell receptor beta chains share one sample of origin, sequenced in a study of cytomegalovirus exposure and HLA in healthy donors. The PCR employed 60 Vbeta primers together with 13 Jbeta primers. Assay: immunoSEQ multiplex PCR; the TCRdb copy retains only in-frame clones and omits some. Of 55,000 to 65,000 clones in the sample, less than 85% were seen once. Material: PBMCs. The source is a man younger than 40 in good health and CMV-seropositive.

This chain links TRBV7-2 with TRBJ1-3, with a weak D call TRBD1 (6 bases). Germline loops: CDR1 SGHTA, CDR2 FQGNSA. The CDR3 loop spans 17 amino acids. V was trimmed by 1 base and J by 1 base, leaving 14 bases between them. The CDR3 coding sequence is TGTGCCAGCAGCTTAGGAATAGGGGGTGCGTCTGGAAACACCATATATTTT. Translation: CASSLGIGGASGNTIYF.

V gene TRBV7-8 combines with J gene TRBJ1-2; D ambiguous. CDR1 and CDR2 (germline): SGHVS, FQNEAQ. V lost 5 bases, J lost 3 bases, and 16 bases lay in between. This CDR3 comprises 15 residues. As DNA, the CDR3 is TGTGCCAGCAGCCCAAGGGAGGGATTCGACTATGGCTACACCTTC. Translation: CASSPREGFDYGYTF.

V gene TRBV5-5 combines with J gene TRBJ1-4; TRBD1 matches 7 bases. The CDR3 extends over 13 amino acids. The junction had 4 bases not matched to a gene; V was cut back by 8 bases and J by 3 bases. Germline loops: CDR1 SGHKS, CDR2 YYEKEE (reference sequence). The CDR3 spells CASTGDANEKLFF. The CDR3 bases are TGTGCCAGTACAGGGGACGCTAATGAAAAACTGTTTTTT.